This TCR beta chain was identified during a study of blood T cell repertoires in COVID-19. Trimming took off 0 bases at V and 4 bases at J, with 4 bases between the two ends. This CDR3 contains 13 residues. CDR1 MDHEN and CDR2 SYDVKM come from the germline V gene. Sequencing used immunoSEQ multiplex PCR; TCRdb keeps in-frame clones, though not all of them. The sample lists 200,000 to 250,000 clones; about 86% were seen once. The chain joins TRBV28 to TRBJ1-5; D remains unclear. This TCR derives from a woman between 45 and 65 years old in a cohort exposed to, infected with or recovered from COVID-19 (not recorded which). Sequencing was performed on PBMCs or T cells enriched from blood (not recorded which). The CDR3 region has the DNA TGTGCCAGCAGTTTATGGTCAAATCAGCCCCAGCATTTT. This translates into CASSLWSNQPQHF.